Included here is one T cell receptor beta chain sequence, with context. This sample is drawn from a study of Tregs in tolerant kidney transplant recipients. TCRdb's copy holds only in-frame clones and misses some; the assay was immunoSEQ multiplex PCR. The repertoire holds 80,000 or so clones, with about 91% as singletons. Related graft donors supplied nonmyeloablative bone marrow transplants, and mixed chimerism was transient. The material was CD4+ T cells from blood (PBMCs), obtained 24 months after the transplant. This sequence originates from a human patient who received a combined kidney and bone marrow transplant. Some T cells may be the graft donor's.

CDR3: CASSLVASNTEAFF. The DNA for the CDR3 is TGTGCCAGCAGCTTAGTAGCTTCGAACACTGAAGCTTTCTTT. The J gene is TRBJ1-1, the V gene TRBV7-2; D not certain. The CDR3 contains 14 residues. The V gene lost 1 base and the J gene lost 1 base, with 7 bases spanning the gap. Germline values: CDR1 SGHTA, CDR2 FQGNSA.